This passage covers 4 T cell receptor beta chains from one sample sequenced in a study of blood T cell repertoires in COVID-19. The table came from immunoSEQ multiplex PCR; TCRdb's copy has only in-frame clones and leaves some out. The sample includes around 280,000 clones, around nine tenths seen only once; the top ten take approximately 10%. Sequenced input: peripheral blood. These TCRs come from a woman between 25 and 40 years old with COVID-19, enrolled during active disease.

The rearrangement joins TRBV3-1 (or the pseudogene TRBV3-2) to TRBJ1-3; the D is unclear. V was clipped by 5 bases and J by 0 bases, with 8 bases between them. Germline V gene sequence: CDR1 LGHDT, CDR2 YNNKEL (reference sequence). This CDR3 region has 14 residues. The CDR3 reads CASSNSISGNTIYF. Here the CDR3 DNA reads TGTGCCAGCAGCAACAGTATCTCTGGAAACACCATATATTTT.

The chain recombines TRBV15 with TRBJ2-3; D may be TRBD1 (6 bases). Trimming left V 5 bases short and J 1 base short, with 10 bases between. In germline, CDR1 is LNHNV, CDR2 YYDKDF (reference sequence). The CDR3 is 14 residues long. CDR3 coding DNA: TGTGCCACCAGCTCCCGGACAGGCACAGATACGCAGTATTTT. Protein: CATSSRTGTDTQYF.

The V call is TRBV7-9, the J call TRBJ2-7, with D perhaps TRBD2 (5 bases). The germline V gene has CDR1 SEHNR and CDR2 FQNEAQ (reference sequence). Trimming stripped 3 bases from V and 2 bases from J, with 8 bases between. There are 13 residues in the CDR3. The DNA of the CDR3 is TGTGCCAGCAGCTTCGCACTAGCCTACGAGCAGTACTTC. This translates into CASSFALAYEQYF.

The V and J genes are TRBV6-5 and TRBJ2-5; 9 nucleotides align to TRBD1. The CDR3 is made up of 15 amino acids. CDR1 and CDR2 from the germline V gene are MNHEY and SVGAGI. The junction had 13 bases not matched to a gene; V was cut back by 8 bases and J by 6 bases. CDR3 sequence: CASGKAGTGTKTQYF. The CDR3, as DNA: TGTGCCAGCGGTAAGGCCGGGACAGGGACGAAGACCCAGTACTTC.